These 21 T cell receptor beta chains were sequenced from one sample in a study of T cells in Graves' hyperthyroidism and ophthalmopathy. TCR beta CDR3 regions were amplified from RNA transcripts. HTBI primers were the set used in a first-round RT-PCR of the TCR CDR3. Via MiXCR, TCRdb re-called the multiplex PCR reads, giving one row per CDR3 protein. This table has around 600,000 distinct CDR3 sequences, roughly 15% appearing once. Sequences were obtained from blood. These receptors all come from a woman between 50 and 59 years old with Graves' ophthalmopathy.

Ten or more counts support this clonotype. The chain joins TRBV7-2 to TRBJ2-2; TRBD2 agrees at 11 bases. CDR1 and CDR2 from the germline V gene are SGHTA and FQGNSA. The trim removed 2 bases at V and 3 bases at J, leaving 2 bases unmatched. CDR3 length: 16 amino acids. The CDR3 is CASSLTSGRYTGELFF. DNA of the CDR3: TGTGCCAGCAGCTTAACTAGCGGGAGATACACCGGGGAGCTGTTTTTT. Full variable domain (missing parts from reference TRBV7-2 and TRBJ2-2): GAGVSQSPSNKVTEKGKDVELRCDPISGHTALYWYRQSLGQGLEFLIYFQGNSAPDKSGLPSDRFSAERTGGSVSTLTIQRTQQEDSAVYLCASSLTSGRYTGELFFGEGSRLTVL.

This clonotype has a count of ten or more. CDR3 sequence reads: CASSYPGGQGNEQYF. The DNA of the CDR3 is TGTGCCAGCAGCTATCCGGGGGGACAGGGGAACGAGCAGTACTTC. This chain joins TRBV7-9 and TRBJ2-7, with 10 bases aligning to TRBD1. Germline V lookup: CDR1 SEHNR, CDR2 FQNEAQ (reference sequence). Trimming removed 4 bases from V and 5 bases from J; junction bases left unmatched: 8. The CDR3 contains 15 residues.

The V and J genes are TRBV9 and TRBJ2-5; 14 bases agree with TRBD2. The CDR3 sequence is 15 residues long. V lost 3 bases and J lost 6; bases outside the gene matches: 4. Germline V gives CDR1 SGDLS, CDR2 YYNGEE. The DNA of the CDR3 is TGTGCCAGCAGCGGTCGACTAGCGGGAGGGAAGACCCAGTACTTC. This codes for CASSGRLAGGKTQYF.

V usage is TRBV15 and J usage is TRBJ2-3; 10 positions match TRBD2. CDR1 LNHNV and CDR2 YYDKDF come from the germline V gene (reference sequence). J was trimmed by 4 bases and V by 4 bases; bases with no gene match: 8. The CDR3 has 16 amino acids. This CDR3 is CATSILLAGLSDTQYF. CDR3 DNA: TGTGCCACCAGCATCTTACTAGCGGGATTGTCAGATACGCAGTATTTT.

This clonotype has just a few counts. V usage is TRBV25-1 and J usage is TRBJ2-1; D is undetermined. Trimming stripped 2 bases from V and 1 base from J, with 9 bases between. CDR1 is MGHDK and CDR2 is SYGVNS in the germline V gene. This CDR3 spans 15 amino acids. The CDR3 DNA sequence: TGTGCCAGCAGTGAAGGTGTAGGGTCCTACAATGAGCAGTTCTTC. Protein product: CASSEGVGSYNEQFF.

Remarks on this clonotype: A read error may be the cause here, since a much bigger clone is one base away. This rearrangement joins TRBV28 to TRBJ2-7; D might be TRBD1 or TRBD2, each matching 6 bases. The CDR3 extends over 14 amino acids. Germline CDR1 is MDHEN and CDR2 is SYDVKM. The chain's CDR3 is CTSSLVGGVHEQYF. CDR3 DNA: TGTACCAGCAGTTTAGTCGGGGGCGTCCACGAGCAGTACTTC.

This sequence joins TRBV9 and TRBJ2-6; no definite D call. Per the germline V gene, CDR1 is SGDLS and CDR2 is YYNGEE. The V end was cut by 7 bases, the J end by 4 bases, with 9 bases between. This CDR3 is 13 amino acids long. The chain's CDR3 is CASGALGANVLTF. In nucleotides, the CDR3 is TGTGCCAGCGGCGCTTTGGGGGCCAACGTCCTGACTTTC.

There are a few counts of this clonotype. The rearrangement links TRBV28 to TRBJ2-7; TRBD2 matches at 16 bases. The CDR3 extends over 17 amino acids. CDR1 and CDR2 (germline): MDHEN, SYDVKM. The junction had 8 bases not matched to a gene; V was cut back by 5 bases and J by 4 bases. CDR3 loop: CASSPGLAGGREYEQYF. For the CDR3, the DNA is TGTGCCAGCAGTCCGGGACTAGCGGGAGGGCGAGAGTACGAGCAGTACTTC.

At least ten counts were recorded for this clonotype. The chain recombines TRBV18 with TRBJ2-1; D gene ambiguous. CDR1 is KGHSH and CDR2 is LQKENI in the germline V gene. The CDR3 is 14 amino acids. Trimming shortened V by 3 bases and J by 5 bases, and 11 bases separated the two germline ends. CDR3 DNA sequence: TGTGCCAGCTCACCGTCAACAGCTAACAATGAGCAGTTCTTC. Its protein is CASSPSTANNEQFF. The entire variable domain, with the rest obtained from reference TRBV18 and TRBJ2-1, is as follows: NAGVMQNPRHLVRRRGQEARLRCSPMKGHSHVYWYRQLPEEGLKFMVYLQKENIIDESGMPKERFSAEFPKEGPSILRIQQVVRGDSAAYFCASSPSTANNEQFFGPGTRLTVL.

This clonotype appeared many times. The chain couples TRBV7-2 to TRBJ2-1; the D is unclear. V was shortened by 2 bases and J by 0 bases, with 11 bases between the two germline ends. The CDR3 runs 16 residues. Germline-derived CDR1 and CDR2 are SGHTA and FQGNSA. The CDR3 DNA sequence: TGTGCCAGCAGCTTACGTCCGATCAGCTCCTACAATGAGCAGTTCTTC. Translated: CASSLRPISSYNEQFF.

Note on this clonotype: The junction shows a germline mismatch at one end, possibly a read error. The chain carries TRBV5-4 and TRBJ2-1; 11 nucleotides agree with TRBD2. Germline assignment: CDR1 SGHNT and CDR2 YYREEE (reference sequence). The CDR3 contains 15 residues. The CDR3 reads CASSLGTSGANGQFF. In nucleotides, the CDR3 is TGTGCCAGCAGCCTCGGGACTAGCGGAGCTAATGGGCAGTTCTTC.

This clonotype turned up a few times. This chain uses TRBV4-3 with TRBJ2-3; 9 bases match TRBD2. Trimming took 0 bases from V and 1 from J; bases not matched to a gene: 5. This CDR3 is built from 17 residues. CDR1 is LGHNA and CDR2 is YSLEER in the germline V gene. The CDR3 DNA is TGCGCCAGCAGCCAAGACCTAGCGGGATTAGGCACAGATACGCAGTATTTT. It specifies CASSQDLAGLGTDTQYF.

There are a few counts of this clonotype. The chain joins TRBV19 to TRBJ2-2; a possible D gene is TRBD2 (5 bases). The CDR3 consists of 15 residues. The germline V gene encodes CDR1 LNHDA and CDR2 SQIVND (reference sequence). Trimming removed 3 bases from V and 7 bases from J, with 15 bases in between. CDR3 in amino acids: CASSIALPRGGELFF. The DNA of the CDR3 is TGTGCCAGTAGTATCGCACTACCCCGGGGCGGGGAGCTGTTTTTT. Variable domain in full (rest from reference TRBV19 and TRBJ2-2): DGGITQSPKYLFRKEGQNVTLSCEQNLNHDAMYWYRQDPGQGLRLIYYSQIVNDFQKGDIAEGYSVSREKKESFPLTVTSAQKNPTAFYLCASSIALPRGGELFFGEGSRLTVL.

The CDR3 reads CASSQGGGFVGASYEQYF. As DNA, the CDR3 is TGTGCCAGCAGCCAGGGCGGAGGGTTCGTTGGTGCGTCCTACGAGCAGTACTTC. The chain combines TRBV5-8 with TRBJ2-7; possible D gene TRBD2, 6 bases. V gave up 4 bases and J gave up 1 base, with 24 bases separating them. Germline loops: CDR1 SGHTS, CDR2 YDEGEE. There are 18 residues in the CDR3.

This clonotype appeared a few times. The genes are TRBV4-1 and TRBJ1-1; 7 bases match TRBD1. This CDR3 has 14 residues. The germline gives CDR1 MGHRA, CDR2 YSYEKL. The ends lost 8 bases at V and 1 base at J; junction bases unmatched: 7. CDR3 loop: CASAYRGRNTEAFF. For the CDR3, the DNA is TGCGCCAGCGCATACAGGGGCCGGAACACTGAAGCTTTCTTT.

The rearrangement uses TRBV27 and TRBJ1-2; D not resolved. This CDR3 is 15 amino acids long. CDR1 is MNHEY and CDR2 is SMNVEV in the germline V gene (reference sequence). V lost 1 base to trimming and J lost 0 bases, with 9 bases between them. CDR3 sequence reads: CASSLFLGANYGYTF. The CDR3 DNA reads TGTGCCAGCAGTTTATTTCTCGGTGCTAACTATGGCTACACCTTC.

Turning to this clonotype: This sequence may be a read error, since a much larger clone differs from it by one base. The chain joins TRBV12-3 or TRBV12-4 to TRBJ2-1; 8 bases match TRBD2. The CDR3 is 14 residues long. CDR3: CTSSFSTSAAEQFF. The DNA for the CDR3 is TGTACCAGCAGTTTCTCGACTAGCGCGGCTGAGCAGTTCTTC.

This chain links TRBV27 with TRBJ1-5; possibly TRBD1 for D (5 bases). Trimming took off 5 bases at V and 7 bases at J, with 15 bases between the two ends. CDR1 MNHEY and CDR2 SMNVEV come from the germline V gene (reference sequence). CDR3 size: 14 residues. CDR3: CASSNRGPQQPQHF. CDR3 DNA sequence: TGTGCCAGCAGTAACCGGGGACCGCAGCAGCCCCAGCATTTT.

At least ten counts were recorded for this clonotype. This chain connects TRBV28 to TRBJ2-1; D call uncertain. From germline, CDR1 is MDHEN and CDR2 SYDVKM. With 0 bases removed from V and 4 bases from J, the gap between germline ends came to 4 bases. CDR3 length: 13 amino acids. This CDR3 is CASSLWRYNEQFF. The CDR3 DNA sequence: TGTGCCAGCAGTTTATGGAGATACAATGAGCAGTTCTTC.

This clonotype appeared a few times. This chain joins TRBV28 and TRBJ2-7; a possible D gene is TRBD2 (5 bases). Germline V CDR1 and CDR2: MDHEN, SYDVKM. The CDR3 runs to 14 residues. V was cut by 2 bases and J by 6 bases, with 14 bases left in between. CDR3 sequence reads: CASSLVERTVEQYF. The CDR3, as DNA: TGTGCCAGCAGTTTAGTGGAACGGACTGTCGAGCAGTACTTC.

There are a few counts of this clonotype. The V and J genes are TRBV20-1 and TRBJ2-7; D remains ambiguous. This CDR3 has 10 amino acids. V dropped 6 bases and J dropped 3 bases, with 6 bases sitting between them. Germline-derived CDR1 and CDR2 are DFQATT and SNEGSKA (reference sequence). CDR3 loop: CSAFHYEQYF. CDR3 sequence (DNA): TGCAGTGCCTTCCACTACGAGCAGTACTTC.